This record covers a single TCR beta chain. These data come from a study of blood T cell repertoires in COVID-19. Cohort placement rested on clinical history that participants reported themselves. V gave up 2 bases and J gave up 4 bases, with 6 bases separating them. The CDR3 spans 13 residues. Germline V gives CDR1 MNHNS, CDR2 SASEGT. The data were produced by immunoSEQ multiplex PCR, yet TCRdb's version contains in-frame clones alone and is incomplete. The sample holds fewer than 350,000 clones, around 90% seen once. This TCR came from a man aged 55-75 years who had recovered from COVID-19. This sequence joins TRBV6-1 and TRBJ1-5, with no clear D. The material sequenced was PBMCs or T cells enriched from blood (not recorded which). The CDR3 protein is CASSENTNQPQHF. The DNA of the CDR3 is TGTGCCAGCAGTGAAAACACGAATCAGCCCCAGCATTTT.